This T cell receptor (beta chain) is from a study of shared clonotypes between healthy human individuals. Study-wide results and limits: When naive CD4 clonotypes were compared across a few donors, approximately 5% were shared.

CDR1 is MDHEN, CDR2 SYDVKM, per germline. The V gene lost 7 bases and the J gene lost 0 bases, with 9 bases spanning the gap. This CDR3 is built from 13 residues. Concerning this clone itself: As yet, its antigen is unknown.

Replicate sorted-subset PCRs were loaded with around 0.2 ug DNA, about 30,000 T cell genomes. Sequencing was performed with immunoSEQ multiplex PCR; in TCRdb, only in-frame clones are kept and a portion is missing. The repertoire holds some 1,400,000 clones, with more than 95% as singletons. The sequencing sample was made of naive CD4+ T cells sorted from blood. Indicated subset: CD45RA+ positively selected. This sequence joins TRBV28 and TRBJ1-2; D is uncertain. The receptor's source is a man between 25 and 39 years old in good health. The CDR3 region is CASTYVTNYGYTF. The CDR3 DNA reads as TGTGCCAGCACCTACGTGACTAACTATGGCTACACCTTC.